The present entry profiles one TCR beta chain with its context. Germline-derived CDR1 and CDR2 are SGHAT and FQNNGV. The CDR3 totals 16 residues. V was clipped by 3 bases and J by 3 bases, with 15 bases between them. The data derive from a study of T cell repertoires in cytomegalovirus infection. TCRdb re-derived calls from the reads in MiXCR, one entry per CDR3 protein. The sample holds around 450,000 distinct CDR3 sequences, 30% to 40% seen once. This TCR was sampled from a human donor in good health (CMV status not recorded). Some clones in this sample may be carry-over from other donors' samples. The V gene is TRBV11-2, the J gene TRBJ1-3; the D gene is possibly TRBD1 (6 bases). The specimen sequenced was PBMCs. This CDR3 is CASSFVWRGSGNTIYF. The CDR3 DNA sequence: TGTGCCAGCAGCTTTGTGTGGAGGGGGAGTGGAAACACCATATATTTT.